The 10 T cell receptor beta chains below were found in one sample sequenced in a study of T cell responses to AZD1222 COVID-19 vaccine. The repertoire was sequenced with immunoSEQ multiplex PCR; TCRdb's copy has only in-frame clones and lacks some. The sample has 80,000 or so clones, 75% to 90% seen once; the top ten hold more than 5%. The sample in question was peripheral blood, obtained on day 0 of AZD1222 vaccination. These receptors came from an adult in good health.

This clone was picked up one time. The chain uses TRBV7-6 and TRBJ2-1; possibly TRBD1 for D (6 bases). The CDR3 covers 17 residues. CDR1 SGHVS and CDR2 FNYEAQ come from the germline V gene. Trimming shortened V by 3 bases and J by 10 bases, and 25 bases separated the two germline ends. In DNA form, the CDR3 reads TGTGCCAGCAGCTTGCGCGGAGAGAGGCAGGGGCAAGGGGAGCAGTTCTTC. It specifies CASSLRGERQGQGEQFF.

The J gene is TRBJ1-6, the V gene TRBV7-9; TRBD1 matches 9 bases. Germline CDR1 SEHNR, CDR2 FQNEAQ (reference sequence). This CDR3 is built from 15 residues. The V and J ends lost 5 bases and 11 bases, in that order; junction bases with no gene match: 10. As DNA, the CDR3 is TGTGCCAGCAGCCTTACAGGGGGCGCACGGGCACCCCTCCACTTT. Translation gives CASSLTGGARAPLHF. The full variable domain, its missing parts supplied by reference TRBV7-9 and TRBJ1-6, is DTGVSQNPRHKITKRGQNVTFRCDPISEHNRLYWYRQTLGQGPEFLTYFQNEAQLEKSRLLSDRFSAERPKGSFSTLEIQRTEQGDSAMYLCASSLTGGARAPLHFGNGTRLTVT.

The J gene is TRBJ1-2, the V gene TRBV6-5; D gene ambiguous. The germline CDR1 and CDR2 sequences are MNHEY and SVGAGI. CDR3 length: 11 residues. V gave up 4 bases and J gave up 5 bases, with 5 bases separating them. CDR3 loop: CASSFLYGYTF. CDR3 DNA: TGTGCCAGCAGTTTCCTTTATGGCTACACCTTC.

The chain links TRBV7-8 to TRBJ1-3, with D possibly matching TRBD1 (5 bases). The CDR3 sequence is 14 residues long. V was trimmed by 6 bases and J by 0 bases, leaving 9 bases between them. In germline, CDR1 is SGHVS, CDR2 FQNEAQ. CDR3 DNA sequence: TGTGCCAGCAGGGGGCTAATCTCTGGAAACACCATATATTTT. It is translated as CASRGLISGNTIYF.

This chain links TRBV28 with TRBJ2-7, with no clear D. Trimming removed 5 bases from V and 3 bases from J, with 8 bases in between. Germline values: CDR1 MDHEN, CDR2 SYDVKM. CDR3 size: 12 residues. Here the CDR3 DNA reads TGTGCCAGCAGTACCCCGGGCTACGAGCAGTACTTC. It specifies CASSTPGYEQYF.

For the CDR3, the DNA is TGTGCCAGCAGTTTACCCAAACTAGGCACTGAAGCTTTCTTT. Amino acid sequence: CASSLPKLGTEAFF. The chain joins TRBV28 to TRBJ1-1, with D hard to call. The CDR3 runs to 14 residues. V lost 2 bases, J lost 4 bases, and 11 bases lay in between. The V gene's germline CDR1 is MDHEN and CDR2 SYDVKM.

J is TRBJ1-2 and V is TRBV5-1; 9 bases are shared with TRBD1. Germline-derived CDR1 and CDR2 are SGHRS and YFSETQ. The CDR3 spans 12 residues. The ends lost 4 bases at V and 9 bases at J; junction bases unmatched: 4. The CDR3 sequence: CASSTDRGRYTF. For the CDR3, the DNA is TGCGCCAGCAGCACGGACAGGGGTCGCTACACCTTC.

The V call is TRBV6-5, the J call TRBJ2-7; no definite D call. Germline assignment: CDR1 MNHEY and CDR2 SVGAGI. Deletions cut 6 bases from V and 4 bases from J, with 16 bases between. This CDR3 is built from 14 residues. The CDR3 here is CASSPAGIRYEQYF. In DNA, the CDR3 is TGTGCCAGCAGCCCAGCAGGTATTCGGTACGAGCAGTACTTC.

The table lists this clone with a count of one. This rearrangement joins TRBV9 to TRBJ1-2, with D unresolved. This CDR3 is built from 16 residues. V was cut by 3 bases and J by 4 bases, with 19 bases left in between. Germline values: CDR1 SGDLS, CDR2 YYNGEE. CDR3 DNA sequence: TGTGCCAGCAGCGAGAGGGTCCCGGGGAGGCTCTATGGCTACACCTTC. This codes for CASSERVPGRLYGYTF.

The V and J genes are TRBV25-1 and TRBJ2-7; no clear D. With 10 bases removed from V and 0 bases from J, the gap between germline ends came to 10 bases. The V gene's germline CDR1 is MGHDK and CDR2 SYGVNS. The CDR3 is 12 residues long. In DNA, the CDR3 is TGTGCCACCCTAACAACCTCCTACGAGCAGTACTTC. Translation gives CATLTTSYEQYF.